The text below deals with one T cell receptor beta chain. The antigen is undetermined. V was cut by 2 bases and J by 2 bases, with 12 bases left in between. This CDR3 has 15 residues. Germline CDR1 MGHRA, CDR2 YSYEKL. Sequencing used immunoSEQ multiplex PCR; TCRdb keeps in-frame clones, though not all of them. The data hold about 350,000 clones, with roughly 90% observed a single time. This record belongs to a study of Ad26.COV2.S vaccination and SARS-CoV-2 variants. Study summary: Participants got Ad26.COV2.S intramuscularly, once or twice 56 days apart. Study-level results: It was reported that spike-specific CD8+ and CD4+ T cell responses were substantially broad after vaccination.

The treatment here: some 19 received Ad26.COV2.S at low or high dose, single or two shots; 5 received placebo; per-sample allocation not given. It was on day 63 after the first vaccine or placebo injection that samples were taken. Its platform was an Ad26 vector, and its expressed antigen was Wuhan-strain SARS-CoV-2 spike. The clonotype comes from a person aged 18-65 years who received the Ad26.COV2.S COVID-19 vaccine or a placebo. The sample consisted of peripheral blood, taken in a trial of Ad26.COV2.S vaccine versus placebo. The chain carries TRBV4-1 and TRBJ2-5; possibly TRBD2 for D (6 bases). CDR3 in amino acids: CASSQLWGEQETQYF. In DNA form, the CDR3 reads TGCGCCAGCAGCCAACTGTGGGGGGAACAAGAGACCCAGTACTTC.